This entry describes one T cell receptor (beta chain). The germline V gene encodes CDR1 MDHEN and CDR2 SYDVKM. CDR3 size: 15 residues. With 2 bases clipped from V and 5 bases from J, the junction kept 8 bases outside the gene matches. The sample comes from a study of blood T cell repertoires in COVID-19. Study overall: The origin of the acute and convalescent COVID-19 samples was the United States, Italy and Spain. PBMCs, B-cell-depleted T cells, or T cells provided the cDNA or gDNA that made up the material.

In the original processing: Amplification of reference gene primers was used by the study to estimate nucleated cell counts. TCRdb's copy holds only in-frame clones and misses some; the assay was immunoSEQ multiplex PCR. Clone size and the V and J calls come from that table; the DNA yielded D and trimming. The sample includes some 250,000 clones, roughly 80% of them seen just once. The V call is TRBV28, the J call TRBJ2-7, with 8 bases identical to TRBD1. Sequencing used peripheral blood. The TCR comes from a woman between 18 and 29 years old with acute or convalescent COVID-19. CDR3 region: CASSLLSGGVHEQYF. CDR3 DNA sequence: TGTGCCAGCAGTTTACTCTCAGGGGGCGTTCACGAGCAGTACTTC.